This TCR beta chain was found in a study of blood T cell repertoires in COVID-19. For the study at large: T cells, B-cell-depleted T cells, or PBMCs provided the cDNA or gDNA that served as material.

V was pared by 4 bases and J by 2 bases, with 7 bases between. The CDR3 runs to 13 residues. Participant-given clinical history determined each cohort assignment. Authors' data handling: The assay estimated nucleated cells by amplifying reference gene primers. Only in-frame clones appear in the TCRdb table, and some are missing; sequencing was by immunoSEQ multiplex PCR. The DNA gave D and trimming, while V, J and clone size come from that table. The sample lists about 430,000 clones, 85% to 90% occurring once. The gene calls are TRBV12-3 or TRBV12-4 and TRBJ2-3; D not certain. The sequencing sample was made of PBMCs or T cells enriched from blood (not recorded which). The clonotype comes from a man under 40 who had recovered from COVID-19. The CDR3 DNA follows: TGTGCCAGCAGTTCTCACTTCACAGATACGCAGTATTTT. Its protein is CASSSHFTDTQYF.